These 17 T cell receptor beta chains came from one sample sequenced in a study of blood T cell repertoires in COVID-19. Profiled with immunoSEQ multiplex PCR; TCRdb holds only in-frame clones, not every one. The sample carries about 110,000 clones, approximately 88% recorded once. Sequencing was performed on peripheral blood. The source of these receptors is a middle-aged woman with acute or convalescent COVID-19.

This clone was detected only a few times. This chain joins TRBV25-1 and TRBJ1-1, with no clear D. Trimming took 0 bases from V and 14 from J, leaving 13 bases between them. Germline V gene sequence: CDR1 MGHDK, CDR2 SYGVNS. The CDR3 length is 12 residues. DNA for the CDR3: TGTGCCAGCAGTGAATACGAGGTGAGCCCCTTCTTT. Translating it yields CASSEYEVSPFF.

CDR3 in amino acids: CASSPGTGGIYNEQFF. The CDR3, as DNA: TGTGCCAGCAGTCCTGGGACAGGGGGTATCTACAATGAGCAGTTCTTC. The V gene is TRBV27, the J gene TRBJ2-1, with 11 bases matching TRBD1. Germline V gene lookup returns CDR1 MNHEY and CDR2 SMNVEV (reference sequence). V was clipped by 5 bases and J by 3 bases; unmatched bases: 6. CDR3 size: 16 residues.

This chain uses TRBV6-5 with TRBJ2-7; 16 nucleotides agree with TRBD2. The V and J ends lost 7 bases and 7 bases, in that order; junction bases with no gene match: 4. The CDR3 runs to 14 residues. CDR1 MNHEY and CDR2 SVGAGI come from the germline V gene. CDR3 nucleotide sequence: TGTGCCAGCAAGGGACTAGCGGGGGGGAAGGAGCAGTACTTC. Its translation: CASKGLAGGKEQYF.

As DNA, the CDR3 is TGTGCCAGCTCACTGTCGTCGGCAGGCCGGGGTGAGCAGTTCTTC. Translating it yields CASSLSSAGRGEQFF. The chain joins TRBV18 to TRBJ2-1, with a tentative D call TRBD2 (5 bases). Trimming took off 4 bases at V and 9 bases at J, with 19 bases between the two ends. The germline gives CDR1 KGHSH, CDR2 LQKENI. This CDR3 region has 15 residues.

The CDR3: CASSAAGSPLHF. DNA of the CDR3: TGTGCCAGCAGCGCGGCAGGGTCACCCCTCCACTTT. The V and J genes are TRBV9 and TRBJ1-6, with a possible D match to TRBD1 (5 bases). Trimming left V 3 bases short and J 10 bases short, with 8 bases between. This CDR3 contains 12 residues. Germline V gene data show CDR1 as SGDLS and CDR2 as YYNGEE.

V is TRBV30 and J is TRBJ2-7; weak D call: TRBD1 (6 bases). The CDR3 loop spans 15 amino acids. Germline CDR1 reads GTSNPN; CDR2 reads SVGIG (reference sequence). V lost 2 bases and J 5 bases, leaving 19 bases between the germline ends. CDR3 bases: TGTGCCTGGAGTAATGGCTGGGGGCTTAATAACGAGCAGTACTTC. Its translation is CAWSNGWGLNNEQYF.

The J gene is TRBJ2-1, the V gene TRBV9; 8 bases agree with TRBD1. CDR3 length equals 14 residues. The germline V gene encodes CDR1 SGDLS and CDR2 YYNGEE. V dropped 3 bases and J dropped 6; count of bases not matched to a gene: 5. The CDR3 DNA reads as TGTGCCAGCAGCGGTCGGACAGGGACCAATGAGCAGTTCTTC. Its translation is CASSGRTGTNEQFF.

This clone appeared once. CDR3 nucleotides: TGTGCCATCAGTGAGCCTTGGGCAGGGGACTACGAGCAGTACTTC. Translation gives CAISEPWAGDYEQYF. The chain combines TRBV10-3 with TRBJ2-7, with a possible D match to TRBD1 (6 bases). The V gene's germline CDR1 is ENHRY and CDR2 SYGVKD. Trimming pared 2 bases from V and 3 bases from J, leaving 14 bases between. The CDR3 length is 15 residues.

This clone was picked up a small number of times. The chain uses TRBV2 and TRBJ1-4; 8 bases match TRBD1. Germline V gene lookup returns CDR1 SNHLY and CDR2 FYNNEI. This CDR3 region has 15 residues. After removal of 6 bases from V and 8 bases from J, the junction contained 11 bases not matched to a gene. CDR3 in amino acids: CASSPPDRVGEKLFF. CDR3 nucleotides: TGTGCCAGCAGCCCGCCGGACAGGGTGGGAGAAAAACTGTTTTTT.

The chain links TRBV5-6 to TRBJ2-7; D is possibly TRBD1 (7 bases). This CDR3 spans 13 amino acids. V gave up 4 bases and J gave up 9 bases, with 17 bases separating them. The germline V gene has CDR1 SGHDT and CDR2 YYEEEE. This CDR3 reads CASSQGGVFGQYF. The CDR3 DNA reads TGTGCCAGCAGCCAGGGGGGAGTATTTGGGCAGTACTTC.

V usage is TRBV5-6 and J usage is TRBJ2-2; maybe TRBD1 (6 bases). Trimming cost V 4 bases and J 4 bases, with 8 bases left between them. This CDR3 has 13 residues. CDR1 and CDR2 from the germline V gene are SGHDT and YYEEEE. In DNA, the CDR3 is TGTGCCAGCAGCCCAGGGGCCACCGGGGAGCTGTTTTTT. It yields the protein CASSPGATGELFF.

This clone has a handful of counts. The chain couples TRBV5-1 to TRBJ1-2, with a weak D call TRBD1 (5 bases). V was cut by 5 bases and J by 9 bases, with 14 bases left in between. This CDR3 contains 12 residues. CDR1 SGHRS and CDR2 YFSETQ come from the germline V gene. The CDR3 region has the DNA TGCGCCAGCAGTCCCAGGGATCAGAGCTACACCTTC. Its translation: CASSPRDQSYTF.

J is TRBJ2-7 and V is TRBV5-1; 9 bases are shared with TRBD1. Germline-derived CDR1 and CDR2 are SGHRS and YFSETQ. The J segment lost 4 bases and the V segment lost 3 bases, leaving 5 bases of the junction unmatched. This CDR3 contains 14 residues. CDR3 residues: CASSSGTGSYEQYF. CDR3 nucleotides: TGCGCCAGCAGCTCCGGGACAGGGAGTTACGAGCAGTACTTC.

This clone was observed a single time. The V call is TRBV9, the J call TRBJ2-3, with D possibly matching TRBD1 (6 bases). V lost 3 bases, J lost 5 bases, and 22 bases lay in between. CDR1 is SGDLS and CDR2 is YYNGEE in the germline V gene. The length of the CDR3 is 17 residues. CDR3 DNA: TGTGCCAGCAGCGCCGGGACAATGAGGGGTTGGGAAGATACGCAGTATTTT. It codes for CASSAGTMRGWEDTQYF. The complete variable domain, with remaining parts taken from reference TRBV9 and TRBJ2-3, reads DSGVTQTPKHLITATGQRVTLRCSPRSGDLSVYWYQQSLDQGLQFLIQYYNGEERAKGNILERFSAQQFPDLHSELNLSSLELGDSALYFCASSAGTMRGWEDTQYFGPGTRLTVL.

The rearrangement uses TRBV3-1 (or the pseudogene TRBV3-2) and TRBJ2-1; tentatively, D is TRBD1 (6 bases). The V gene's germline CDR1 is LGHDT and CDR2 YNNKEL (reference sequence). The CDR3 contains 15 residues. V was clipped by 2 bases and J by 9 bases, with 17 bases between them. In nucleotides, the CDR3 is TGTGCCAGCAGCCAAATGGCACAGGGCTTTTTTGAGCAGTTCTTC. This codes for CASSQMAQGFFEQFF.

The chain combines TRBV20-1 with TRBJ1-2, with 7 nucleotides matching TRBD1. Trimming at V came to 5 bases and at J to 7 bases, leaving 4 bases not matched to a gene. The CDR3 extends over 11 amino acids. Germline V CDR1 and CDR2: DFQATT, SNEGSKA (reference sequence). Written as DNA, the CDR3 is TGCAGTGCTCGACAGGGATCTGGCTACACCTTC. This sequence encodes CSARQGSGYTF.

The V call is TRBV24-1, the J call TRBJ2-3; 10 bases fit TRBD2. With 7 bases clipped from V and 2 bases from J, the junction kept 5 bases outside the gene matches. In germline, CDR1 is KGHDR, CDR2 SFDVKD. This CDR3 has 15 residues. Written as DNA, the CDR3 is TGTGCCACCAGAGCGGGGGGGGGACTCACAGATACGCAGTATTTT. It codes for CATRAGGGLTDTQYF.